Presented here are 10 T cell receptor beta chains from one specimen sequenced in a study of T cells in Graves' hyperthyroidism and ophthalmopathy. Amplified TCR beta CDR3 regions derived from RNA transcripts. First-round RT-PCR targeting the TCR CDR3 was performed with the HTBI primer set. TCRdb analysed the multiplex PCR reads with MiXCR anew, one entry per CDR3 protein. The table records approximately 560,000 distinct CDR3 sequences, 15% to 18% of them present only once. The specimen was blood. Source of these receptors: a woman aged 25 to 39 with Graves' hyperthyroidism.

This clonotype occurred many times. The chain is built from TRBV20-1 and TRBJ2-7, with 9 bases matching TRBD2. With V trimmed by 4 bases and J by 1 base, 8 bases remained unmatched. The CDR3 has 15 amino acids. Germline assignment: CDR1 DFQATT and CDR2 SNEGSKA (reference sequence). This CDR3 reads CSATSSGAESYEQYF. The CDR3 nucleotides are TGCAGTGCTACTTCTAGCGGGGCTGAATCCTACGAGCAGTACTTC.

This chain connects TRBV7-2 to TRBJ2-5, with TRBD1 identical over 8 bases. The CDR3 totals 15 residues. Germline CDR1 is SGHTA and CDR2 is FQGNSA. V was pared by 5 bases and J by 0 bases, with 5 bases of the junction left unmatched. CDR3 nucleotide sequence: TGTGCCAGCAGCAGGACAGGGAACAACCAAGAGACCCAGTACTTC. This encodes CASSRTGNNQETQYF.

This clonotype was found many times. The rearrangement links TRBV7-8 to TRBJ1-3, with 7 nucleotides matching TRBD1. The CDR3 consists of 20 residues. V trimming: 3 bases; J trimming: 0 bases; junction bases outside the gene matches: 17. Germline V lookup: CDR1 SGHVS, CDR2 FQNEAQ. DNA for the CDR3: TGTGCCAGCAGCTTCCCCGCAATGGGGACAGCACCGAGCTCTGGAAACACCATATATTTT. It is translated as CASSFPAMGTAPSSGNTIYF.

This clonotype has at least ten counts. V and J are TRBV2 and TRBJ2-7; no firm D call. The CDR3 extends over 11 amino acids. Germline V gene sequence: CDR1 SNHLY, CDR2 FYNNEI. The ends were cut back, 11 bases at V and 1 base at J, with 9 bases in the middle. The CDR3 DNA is TGTGCCTCAGTGGGGTCCTACGAGCAGTACTTC. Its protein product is CASVGSYEQYF.

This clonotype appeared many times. The CDR3 spells CASSLTLGSDEAFF. The CDR3 DNA reads TGTGCCAGCAGTCTCACCTTGGGGTCGGATGAAGCTTTCTTT. The chain couples TRBV27 to TRBJ1-1; D uncertain. Germline loops: CDR1 MNHEY, CDR2 SMNVEV (reference sequence). The length of the CDR3 is 14 residues. The V gene lost 5 bases and the J gene lost 7 bases, with 17 bases spanning the gap.

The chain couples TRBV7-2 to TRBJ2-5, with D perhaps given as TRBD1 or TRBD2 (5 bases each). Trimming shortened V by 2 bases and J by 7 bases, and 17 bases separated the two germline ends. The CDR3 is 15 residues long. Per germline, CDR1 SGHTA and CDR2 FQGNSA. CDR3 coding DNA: TGTGCCAGCAGCTTAATGGGGACCTACGAGGGGACCCAGTACTTC. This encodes CASSLMGTYEGTQYF.

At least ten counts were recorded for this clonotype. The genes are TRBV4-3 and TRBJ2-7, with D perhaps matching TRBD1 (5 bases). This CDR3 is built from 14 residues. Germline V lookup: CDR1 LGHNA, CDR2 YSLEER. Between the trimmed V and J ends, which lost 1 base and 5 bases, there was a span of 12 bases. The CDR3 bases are TGCGCCAGCAGCCAAGGGGCAGGGTTTGACGAGCAGTACTTC. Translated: CASSQGAGFDEQYF.

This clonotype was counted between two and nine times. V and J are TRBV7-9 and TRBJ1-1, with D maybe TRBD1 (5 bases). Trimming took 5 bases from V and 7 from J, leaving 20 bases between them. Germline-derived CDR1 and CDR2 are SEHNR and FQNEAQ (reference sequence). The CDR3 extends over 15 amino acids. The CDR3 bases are TGTGCCAGCAGCCTGACCGGGACGAGGCGTGTTGAAGCTTTCTTT. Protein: CASSLTGTRRVEAFF.

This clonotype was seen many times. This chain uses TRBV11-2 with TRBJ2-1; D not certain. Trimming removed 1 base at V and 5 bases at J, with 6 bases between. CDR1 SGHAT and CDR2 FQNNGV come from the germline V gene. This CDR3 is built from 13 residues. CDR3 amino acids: CASSLAPDNEQFF. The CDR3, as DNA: TGTGCCAGCAGCTTAGCACCCGACAATGAGCAGTTCTTC.

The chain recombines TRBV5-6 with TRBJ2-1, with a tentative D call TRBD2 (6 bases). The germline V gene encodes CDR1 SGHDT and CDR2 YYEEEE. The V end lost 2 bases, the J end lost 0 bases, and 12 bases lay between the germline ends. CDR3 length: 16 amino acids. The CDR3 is CASSFGGGLSYNEQFF. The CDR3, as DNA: TGTGCCAGCAGCTTTGGGGGAGGACTCTCCTACAATGAGCAGTTCTTC.